This TCR beta chain was recovered during a study of CD8 T cells in ankylosing spondylitis (dated by TCRdb to 2017 to 2019). With regard to the full study: T cell receptor beta repertoires were profiled in healthy donors and ankylosing spondylitis patients so that disease-linked TCR variants could be found. Peripheral blood samples were taken, and synovial fluid was additionally collected from ankylosing spondylitis patients. In total, the full study cohort was made up of 108 healthy donors and more than 20 ankylosing spondylitis patients. Overall study outcomes, separate from this receptor: The disease-linked clones were reported to be significantly enriched in matched synovial fluid samples from ankylosing spondylitis patients. The disease-linked clones had a CD8+ phenotype and were found at relatively low frequencies in peripheral blood. Some motif variants had previously been reported in the synovial fluid and blood of reactive arthritis patients, which suggests shared mechanisms of disease initiation. Blood from ankylosing spondylitis patients appeared to be characterized by a TCR beta motif made up of fewer than ten highly homologous amino acid variants.

To note about this clonotype: This clone's antigen is unknown. Base-call qualities are not available, and no considerably larger clone is one nucleotide away.

From its cysteine to its phenylalanine, the CDR3 spans 12 amino acids. The DNA shown is the 36-base CDR3, in frame from base 1. V is shortened by 3 bases, J by 1 base, and the region joining them spans 3 bases. Reading the germline V gene (reference sequence) gives CDR1 DFQATT and CDR2 SNEGSKA. The sequencing machine was an Illumina HiSeq 2500. Quantitative 5'-RACE with molecular barcodes was the method used to prepare the TCR beta libraries. The authors processed their data as follows. Disease-linked TCR variants were identified with a new computational method built on a probabilistic model of VDJ rearrangement. Starting from the raw public reads, TCRdb applied fastp trimming at Q25, assembled clones with MiXCR and retained in-frame beta chains. Merged by CDR3 protein, the rows form single entries marked with the most common genes and DNA. These V and J calls are TCRdb output, not the study's own analysis. For this sample the table gives over 100,000 distinct CDR3 sequences, of which around 7% were detected only once. The ten largest clonotypes hold more than 10% of the sample.

The chain is assembled from TRBV20-1 and TRBJ2-2; the D gene is not confidently resolved. Sequencing used blood, either unsorted or a sorted T cell fraction (not recorded which). This clonotype was sampled from a male donor with ankylosing spondylitis or in good health (not recorded which). The CDR3 sequence is CSASKNTGELFF. The DNA is TGCAGTGCTAGCAAGAACACCGGGGAGCTGTTTTTT.